Listed below are T cell receptor beta chains from one sample, sequenced in a study of blood T cell repertoires in COVID-19. The table came from immunoSEQ multiplex PCR; TCRdb's copy has only in-frame clones and leaves some out. This table holds approximately 150,000 clones, 79% found once. The sample comprised PBMCs or T cells enriched from blood (not recorded which). These TCRs come from a woman aged 65 to 85 in a cohort exposed to, infected with or recovered from COVID-19 (not recorded which). Each CDR3 is given with its conserved first and last residue. The order of the fields is D gene, J gene, clone size, V gene, CDR3 protein, CDR3 DNA. A D gene is named only where the DNA matches it firmly. Size is omitted from some rows. Given values are once, few, many or a class for expanded clones.

D gene: NA; J gene: TRBJ2-7; clone size: NA; V gene: TRBV21-1; CDR3 protein: CASSKGGMTSGSYEQYF; CDR3 DNA: TGTGCCAGCAGCAAAGGAGGGATGACTAGCGGGTCCTACGAGCAGTACTTC
D gene: TRBD2; J gene: TRBJ2-7; clone size: NA; V gene: TRBV6-6; CDR3 protein: CASSPFRGAGPGEQYF; CDR3 DNA: TGTGCCAGCAGCCCGTTTAGGGGAGCGGGGCCGGGCGAGCAGTACTTC
D gene: TRBD1; J gene: TRBJ1-5; clone size: NA; V gene: TRBV2; CDR3 protein: CASSLSRDRGPLGAQHF; CDR3 DNA: TGTGCCAGCAGTTTAAGCCGGGACAGGGGGCCCCTGGGGGCCCAGCATTTT
D gene: TRBD1; J gene: TRBJ1-1; clone size: NA; V gene: TRBV5-1; CDR3 protein: CASSKDRVETEAFF; CDR3 DNA: TGCGCCAGCAGCAAGGACAGGGTTGAAACTGAAGCTTTCTTT
D gene: NA; J gene: TRBJ2-3; clone size: NA; V gene: TRBV2; CDR3 protein: CASSEDGEPTDTQYF; CDR3 DNA: TGTGCCAGCAGTGAAGATGGGGAGCCCACAGATACGCAGTATTTT
D gene: NA; J gene: TRBJ1-6; clone size: NA; V gene: TRBV13; CDR3 protein: CASSNRQSRLNSPFHF; CDR3 DNA: TGTGCCAGCAGCAACCGACAGTCCCGCCTTAATTCACCCTTCCACTTT
D gene: NA; J gene: TRBJ1-5; clone size: NA; V gene: TRBV15; CDR3 protein: CATSRVEGVRYQPQHF; CDR3 DNA: TGTGCCACCAGCAGAGTAGAGGGCGTTCGTTATCAGCCCCAGCATTTT
D gene: NA; J gene: TRBJ2-1; clone size: NA; V gene: TRBV4-2; CDR3 protein: CASSRLSGSSYNEQFF; CDR3 DNA: TGTGCCAGCAGCCGACTTAGCGGCAGCTCCTACAATGAGCAGTTCTTC
D gene: TRBD2; J gene: TRBJ2-5; clone size: NA; V gene: TRBV3-1/TRBV3-2; CDR3 protein: CASSQDWLGLAVETQYF; CDR3 DNA: TGTGCCAGCAGCCAAGACTGGTTGGGACTAGCAGTAGAGACCCAGTACTTC
D gene: TRBD2; J gene: TRBJ2-1; clone size: once; V gene: TRBV3-1/TRBV3-2; CDR3 protein: CASTSLAGGGNEQFF; CDR3 DNA: TGTGCCAGCACCTCACTAGCGGGAGGGGGCAATGAGCAGTTCTTC
D gene: TRBD1; J gene: TRBJ1-5; clone size: NA; V gene: TRBV6-5; CDR3 protein: CASRDRAGQPQHF; CDR3 DNA: TGTGCCAGCAGAGACAGGGCAGGTCAGCCCCAGCATTTT
D gene: TRBD2; J gene: TRBJ2-1; clone size: NA; V gene: TRBV29-1; CDR3 protein: CSVDRTGTSASKQFF; CDR3 DNA: TGCAGCGTTGATCGTACCGGGACTAGCGCCTCAAAGCAGTTCTTC
D gene: TRBD2; J gene: TRBJ2-5; clone size: few; V gene: TRBV3-1/TRBV3-2; CDR3 protein: CASSLMTSGKETQYF; CDR3 DNA: TGTGCCAGCAGCCTTATGACTAGCGGGAAGGAGACCCAGTACTTC
D gene: NA; J gene: TRBJ2-3; clone size: NA; V gene: TRBV18; CDR3 protein: CASSPRRPGHVKGDTQYF; CDR3 DNA: TGTGCCAGCTCACCACGGAGACCGGGACACGTGAAGGGAGATACGCAGTATTTT
D gene: NA; J gene: TRBJ1-2; clone size: NA; V gene: TRBV11-3; CDR3 protein: CASSFANARDGAGYTF; CDR3 DNA: TGTGCCAGCAGTTTCGCCAACGCCAGAGACGGAGCGGGCTACACCTTC
D gene: TRBD2; J gene: TRBJ2-3; clone size: few; V gene: TRBV5-1; CDR3 protein: CASSLRLAGGSDTQYF; CDR3 DNA: TGCGCCAGCAGCTTGCGGCTAGCGGGAGGTTCCGATACGCAGTATTTT
D gene: NA; J gene: TRBJ2-1; clone size: few; V gene: TRBV10-3; CDR3 protein: CAVGEGGLSYNEQFF; CDR3 DNA: TGTGCCGTAGGAGAGGGAGGACTCTCCTACAATGAGCAGTTCTTC
D gene: TRBD1; J gene: TRBJ1-3; clone size: NA; V gene: TRBV11-3; CDR3 protein: CASSFRQGDTIYF; CDR3 DNA: TGTGCCAGCAGCTTCAGACAGGGAGACACCATATATTTT
D gene: TRBD1; J gene: TRBJ1-4; clone size: NA; V gene: TRBV3-1/TRBV3-2; CDR3 protein: CASSTQGAGEKLFF; CDR3 DNA: TGTGCCAGCAGCACCCAGGGGGCTGGCGAAAAACTGTTTTTT
D gene: TRBD2; J gene: TRBJ2-7; clone size: NA; V gene: TRBV15; CDR3 protein: CATSPLAGGPSYEQYF; CDR3 DNA: TGTGCCACCAGCCCTCTAGCGGGAGGGCCTTCCTACGAGCAGTACTTC
D gene: NA; J gene: TRBJ2-6; clone size: NA; V gene: TRBV7-2; CDR3 protein: CASSLSSSGANVLTF; CDR3 DNA: TGTGCCAGCAGCTTATCCAGTTCTGGGGCCAACGTCCTGACTTTC
D gene: NA; J gene: TRBJ1-1; clone size: NA; V gene: TRBV15; CDR3 protein: CATSRVREDTEAFF; CDR3 DNA: TGTGCCACCAGCAGAGTCCGAGAGGACACTGAAGCTTTCTTT
D gene: NA; J gene: TRBJ2-1; clone size: NA; V gene: TRBV6-5; CDR3 protein: CASSYGAGAPGRQFF; CDR3 DNA: TGTGCCAGCAGTTATGGCGCGGGGGCGCCGGGTCGGCAGTTCTTC
D gene: NA; J gene: TRBJ1-5; clone size: few; V gene: TRBV7-8; CDR3 protein: CASSLRARAYSNQPQHF; CDR3 DNA: TGTGCCAGCAGCTTAAGGGCCAGGGCCTATAGCAATCAGCCCCAGCATTTT
D gene: NA; J gene: TRBJ2-7; clone size: NA; V gene: TRBV30; CDR3 protein: CAWSVWQGTHSLTEQYF; CDR3 DNA: TGTGCCTGGAGTGTCTGGCAGGGAACGCATTCTTTGACCGAGCAGTACTTC
D gene: TRBD1; J gene: TRBJ1-2; clone size: NA; V gene: TRBV7-2; CDR3 protein: CASSPGGFGYTF; CDR3 DNA: TGTGCCAGCAGCCCAGGGGGCTTTGGCTACACCTTC
D gene: TRBD2; J gene: TRBJ2-1; clone size: once; V gene: TRBV18; CDR3 protein: CASSQGLAGAYNEQFF; CDR3 DNA: TGTGCCAGCTCACAGGGACTAGCGGGAGCCTACAATGAGCAGTTCTTC
D gene: TRBD1; J gene: TRBJ1-6; clone size: few; V gene: TRBV7-9; CDR3 protein: CASSRQGYNSPLHF; CDR3 DNA: TGTGCCAGCAGCCGACAGGGTTATAATTCACCCCTCCACTTT
D gene: TRBD1; J gene: TRBJ1-2; clone size: NA; V gene: TRBV3-1/TRBV3-2; CDR3 protein: CASSQGQGVGYTF; CDR3 DNA: TGTGCCAGCAGCCAAGGACAGGGAGTCGGCTACACCTTC
D gene: TRBD2; J gene: TRBJ2-3; clone size: NA; V gene: TRBV7-2; CDR3 protein: CASSLGTSGDTQYF; CDR3 DNA: TGTGCCAGCAGCCTCGGGACTAGCGGAGATACGCAGTATTTT
D gene: NA; J gene: TRBJ2-2; clone size: once; V gene: TRBV2; CDR3 protein: CASRQTGTGELFF; CDR3 DNA: TGTGCCAGCAGACAGACAGGCACCGGGGAGCTGTTTTTT
D gene: TRBD1; J gene: TRBJ1-1; clone size: NA; V gene: TRBV28; CDR3 protein: CASSDPQGVTEAFF; CDR3 DNA: TGTGCCAGCAGTGACCCTCAGGGGGTCACTGAAGCTTTCTTT
D gene: TRBD2; J gene: TRBJ2-5; clone size: NA; V gene: TRBV6-5; CDR3 protein: CASSYRGPSGRETQYF; CDR3 DNA: TGTGCCAGCAGTTATAGGGGACCTAGCGGGAGGGAGACCCAGTACTTC
D gene: NA; J gene: TRBJ2-1; clone size: NA; V gene: TRBV29-1; CDR3 protein: CSVLRAGYNEQFF; CDR3 DNA: TGCAGCGTACTAAGGGCAGGGTACAATGAGCAGTTCTTC
D gene: NA; J gene: TRBJ2-3; clone size: NA; V gene: TRBV2; CDR3 protein: CASSPRQGITDTQYF; CDR3 DNA: TGTGCCAGCAGCCCGCGGCAGGGGATAACAGATACGCAGTATTTT
D gene: NA; J gene: TRBJ1-5; clone size: NA; V gene: TRBV4-2; CDR3 protein: CASSQVNRRYSNQPQHF; CDR3 DNA: TGTGCCAGCAGCCAAGTGAACAGACGGTATAGCAATCAGCCCCAGCATTTT
D gene: NA; J gene: TRBJ2-7; clone size: NA; V gene: TRBV19; CDR3 protein: CASSINRFAEQYF; CDR3 DNA: TGTGCCAGTAGTATAAACAGGTTCGCCGAGCAGTACTTC
D gene: NA; J gene: TRBJ2-5; clone size: NA; V gene: TRBV12-3/TRBV12-4; CDR3 protein: CASGLTGQGTQYF; CDR3 DNA: TGTGCCAGCGGACTCACCGGGCAAGGGACCCAGTACTTC
D gene: TRBD2; J gene: TRBJ2-1; clone size: NA; V gene: TRBV5-1; CDR3 protein: CASSMLAGVNNEQFF; CDR3 DNA: TGCGCCAGCAGTATGCTAGCGGGAGTAAACAATGAGCAGTTCTTC
D gene: NA; J gene: TRBJ1-5; clone size: NA; V gene: TRBV19; CDR3 protein: CASSLAGFNQPQHF; CDR3 DNA: TGTGCCAGTTCTCTAGCGGGCTTCAATCAGCCCCAGCATTTT
D gene: NA; J gene: TRBJ1-5; clone size: NA; V gene: TRBV27; CDR3 protein: CASSRRGDDSNQPQHF; CDR3 DNA: TGTGCCAGCAGTCGGAGGGGTGACGATAGCAATCAGCCCCAGCATTTT
D gene: TRBD2; J gene: TRBJ2-1; clone size: NA; V gene: TRBV7-2; CDR3 protein: CASSRFSGSSYNEQFF; CDR3 DNA: TGTGCCAGCAGTCGATTTAGCGGGAGCTCCTACAATGAGCAGTTCTTC